This T cell receptor beta chain was recovered during a study of cytomegalovirus exposure and HLA in healthy donors. At the level of the study: There were about 85 million unique TCRs (from HLA-typed donors) in an early data release.

Findings of the study overall: A list of 150 to 200 TCR beta chains associated with cytomegalovirus was given. As immune exposure information, only CMV serostatus was available. In a later analysis, TCR beta V- and J-gene trimming showed a link to a missense DCLRE1C variant.

The V end lost 2 bases, the J end lost 7 bases, and 9 bases lay between the germline ends. The CDR3 sequence is 13 residues long. Germline CDR1 reads SGHRS; CDR2 reads YFSETQ. In the PCR, 60 Vbeta and 13 Jbeta primers were used. Assay used: immunoSEQ multiplex PCR; TCRdb lists only in-frame clones, some missing. The sample shows approximately 74,000 clones, about 60% of them seen only once. This clone turned up a few times. Its antigen remains unknown. The chain joins TRBV5-1 to TRBJ1-4; TRBD1 might be the D (6 bases). The receptor was derived from a man aged 25-40 years in good health and CMV-seropositive. The specimen sequenced was PBMCs. The CDR3 reads CASSLQGSEKLFF. The DNA for the CDR3 is TGCGCCAGCAGCTTACAGGGTTCTGAAAAACTGTTTTTT.